This T cell receptor beta chain was captured by sequencing in a study of T cell responses to AZD1222 COVID-19 vaccine. For the study at large: It was second doses at about 4 or about 12 weeks that were pooled.

Study-level findings and limits: Females outnumbered males among donors, who were mostly white British; clonal diversity was possibly underestimated. The peak T cell response came first, and repertoires were sampled only after it.

Germline V gene data show CDR1 as SEHNR and CDR2 as FQNEAQ (reference sequence). Trimming at V came to 5 bases and at J to 4 bases, leaving 3 bases not matched to a gene. CDR3 size: 15 residues. Data came from immunoSEQ multiplex PCR; TCRdb stores just in-frame clones and leaves some out. The sample lists tens of thousands of clones, 65% to 90% occurring once. Turning to this clone: Its antigen is currently unknown.

Sequencing was performed on peripheral blood, taken on day 0 of AZD1222 vaccination. This chain uses TRBV7-9 with TRBJ2-2; the match to TRBD1 covers 11 bases. This clonotype was sampled from an adult in good health. CDR3 in amino acids: CASSLGQGGTGELFF. The CDR3 bases are TGTGCCAGCAGCCTGGGACAGGGGGGCACCGGGGAGCTGTTTTTT.